The following is a T cell receptor beta chain sequence with its context. Its antigen is not identified. The sample is drawn from a study of cytomegalovirus exposure and HLA in healthy donors. Study-wide context: The Caucasian-associated ancestry cluster contained approximately 81% of the approximately 410 genotyped donors. General study points: TCR association rates varied by HLA locus in a later analysis, with DRB1 highest and HLA-C lowest.

This CDR3 spans 11 amino acids. Trimming cost V 5 bases and J 6 bases, with 8 bases left between them. Germline V lookup: CDR1 SEHNR, CDR2 FQNEAQ (reference sequence). The PCR was carried out with 60 Vbeta primers and 13 Jbeta primers. TCRdb's copy holds only in-frame clones and misses some; the assay was immunoSEQ multiplex PCR. Of 140,000 to 150,000 clones in the sample, about three quarters are singletons; the top ten hold 3.9%. Source material: PBMCs. The clonotype comes from a male donor in good health and CMV-seronegative. The chain carries TRBV7-9 and TRBJ2-7; D remains ambiguous. CDR3 amino acids: CASSPSVEQYF. CDR3 nucleotide sequence: TGTGCCAGCAGCCCCTCGGTCGAGCAGTACTTC.